The 23 T cell receptor beta chains reported below all come from one sample, sequenced in a study of shared clonotypes between healthy human individuals. Profiled with immunoSEQ multiplex PCR; TCRdb holds only in-frame clones, not every one. The profile shows a few million clones, around 94% of them singletons. The specimen was naive CD4+ T cells sorted from blood. Subset given: CD45RA+ positively selected. The source of these receptors is a man younger than 35 in good health.

The chain combines TRBV6-1 with TRBJ1-2, with 9 nucleotides matching TRBD1. V lost 4 bases to trimming and J lost 5 bases; unmatched junction nucleotides: 11. The length of the CDR3 is 16 residues. Germline V lookup: CDR1 MNHNS, CDR2 SASEGT. The CDR3 sequence is CASSGAAGTGIYGYTF. The CDR3 bases are TGTGCCAGCAGTGGAGCCGCCGGGACAGGGATATATGGCTACACCTTC.

CDR3 amino acids: CASSDGREGREQYF. In DNA form, the CDR3 reads TGTGCCAGTAGTGACGGGCGGGAGGGAAGAGAGCAGTACTTC. V gene TRBV19 combines with J gene TRBJ2-7; 9 bases are a match to TRBD2. Trimming removed 5 bases from V and 7 bases from J; junction bases left unmatched: 9. This CDR3 has 14 residues. Per the germline V gene, CDR1 is LNHDA and CDR2 is SQIVND (reference sequence). Supplemented by reference TRBV19 and TRBJ2-7, the full variable domain reads DGGITQSPKYLFRKEGQNVTLSCEQNLNHDAMYWYRQDPGQGLRLIYYSQIVNDFQKGDIAEGYSVSREKKESFPLTVTSAQKNPTAFYLCASSDGREGREQYFGPGTRLTVT.

V gene TRBV6-1 combines with J gene TRBJ2-5, with a tentative D call TRBD1 (6 bases). V dropped 6 bases and J dropped 4 bases, with 15 bases sitting between them. The CDR3 spans 14 residues. Looked up from germline, CDR1 is MNHNS and CDR2 is SASEGT. The CDR3 region is CASSPIGGPETQYF. CDR3 DNA sequence: TGTGCCAGCAGCCCGATTGGGGGCCCAGAGACCCAGTACTTC.

To note about this clone: In the same sample, other DNA sequences code for this CDR3. This chain joins TRBV5-1 and TRBJ2-1; D gene ambiguous. The V end was cut by 0 bases, the J end by 0 bases, with 7 bases between. The V gene's germline CDR1 is SGHRS and CDR2 YFSETQ. CDR3 size: 15 residues. DNA of the CDR3: TGCGCCAGCAGCTTGGGGCAGAGCTCCTACAATGAGCAGTTCTTC. Protein: CASSLGQSSYNEQFF. Based on the CDR3 plus reference TRBV5-1 and TRBJ2-1, the full variable domain is KAGVTQTPRYLIKTRGQQVTLSCSPISGHRSVSWYQQTPGQGLQFLFEYFSETQRNKGNFPGRFSGRQFSNSRSEMNVSTLELGDSALYLCASSLGQSSYNEQFFGPGTRLTVL.

V is TRBV7-2 and J is TRBJ1-5; a possible D gene is TRBD1 (5 bases). Germline assignment: CDR1 SGHTA and CDR2 FQGNSA. V was shortened by 5 bases and J by 1 base, with 18 bases between the two germline ends. This CDR3 is 17 amino acids long. Here the CDR3 DNA reads TGTGCCAGCAGCCCGGTGGGGGTCGGCGGGAGCAATCAGCCCCAGCATTTT. Protein product: CASSPVGVGGSNQPQHF.

The chain carries TRBV7-2 and TRBJ2-7; no clear D. Trimming cost V 1 base and J 1 base, with 8 bases left between them. Germline V gives CDR1 SGHTA, CDR2 FQGNSA. This CDR3 has 14 residues. The CDR3 nucleotides are TGTGCCAGCAGCTTAGAACGGATATCCTACGAGCAGTACTTC. Translation gives CASSLERISYEQYF.

The chain couples TRBV28 to TRBJ1-4; 7 bases are a match to TRBD1. The V gene end was trimmed by 8 bases and the J gene end by 10 bases; junction bases not matched to a gene: 13. Germline V gene data show CDR1 as MDHEN and CDR2 as SYDVKM. This CDR3 is built from 14 residues. CDR3 DNA sequence: TGTGCCAGCCTAGCTTGGACAGGTGTTGGAAAACTGTTTTTT. Amino acid sequence: CASLAWTGVGKLFF.

This clone was picked up one time. The V call is TRBV7-2, the J call TRBJ2-1, with 8 bases matching TRBD2. CDR3 length equals 16 residues. CDR1 and CDR2 (germline): SGHTA, FQGNSA. Trimming removed 7 bases from V and 2 bases from J; junction bases left unmatched: 10. The CDR3 is CASTLVVGLAYNEQFF. CDR3 DNA sequence: TGTGCCAGCACCCTAGTGGTGGGACTAGCCTACAATGAGCAGTTCTTC.

This clone was detected once. The chain links TRBV5-1 to TRBJ1-5, with 8 nucleotides matching TRBD1. The trim removed 1 base at V and 2 bases at J, leaving 5 bases unmatched. Germline V gives CDR1 SGHRS, CDR2 YFSETQ. The CDR3 totals 16 residues. CDR3 in DNA: TGCGCCAGCAGCTTGACCGGGACAGGTGGCAATCAGCCCCAGCATTTT. Amino acid sequence: CASSLTGTGGNQPQHF.

This clone was seen just once. The chain combines TRBV5-4 with TRBJ2-7; 7 bases fit TRBD2. The junction had 4 bases not matched to a gene; V was cut back by 4 bases and J by 0 bases. The CDR3 is 14 amino acids. Looked up from germline, CDR1 is SGHNT and CDR2 is YYREEE (reference sequence). The CDR3: CASSPGGSSYEQYF. In DNA, the CDR3 is TGTGCCAGCAGCCCCGGGGGGAGCTCCTACGAGCAGTACTTC.

The chain is built from TRBV7-9 and TRBJ2-2; 7 nucleotides align to TRBD1. With 3 bases clipped from V and 5 bases from J, the junction kept 6 bases outside the gene matches. The CDR3 extends over 15 amino acids. Germline lookup yields CDR1 SEHNR and CDR2 FQNEAQ (reference sequence). Written as DNA, the CDR3 is TGTGCCAGCAGCTTTGGGGACAGCAGGACCGGGGAGCTGTTTTTT. It codes for CASSFGDSRTGELFF.

The table lists this clone with a count of one. This chain connects TRBV19 to TRBJ1-2, with D uncertain. Trimming removed 5 bases at V and 4 bases at J, with 11 bases between. Germline V gives CDR1 LNHDA, CDR2 SQIVND (reference sequence). The CDR3 loop spans 13 amino acids. The CDR3 sequence is CASSFRELYGYTF. CDR3 sequence (DNA): TGTGCCAGTAGTTTCCGGGAACTCTATGGCTACACCTTC. The full variable domain, completed using reference TRBV19 and TRBJ1-2, is DGGITQSPKYLFRKEGQNVTLSCEQNLNHDAMYWYRQDPGQGLRLIYYSQIVNDFQKGDIAEGYSVSREKKESFPLTVTSAQKNPTAFYLCASSFRELYGYTFGSGTRLTVV.

The CDR3 DNA sequence: TGTGCCAGTACCACTTTTTCATTTAACTATGGCTACACCTTC. It codes for CASTTFSFNYGYTF. The chain uses TRBV19 and TRBJ1-2; unclear D gene. Trimming stripped 7 bases from V and 1 base from J, with 13 bases between. Germline CDR1 reads LNHDA; CDR2 reads SQIVND (reference sequence). The CDR3 covers 14 residues.

This sequence joins TRBV5-4 and TRBJ2-7; 8 bases align to TRBD1. The CDR3 length is 13 residues. Germline V gene data show CDR1 as SGHNT and CDR2 as YYREEE (reference sequence). With 4 bases clipped from V and 4 bases from J, the junction kept 4 bases outside the gene matches. The CDR3 nucleotides are TGTGCCAGCAGCAGGGACAGGCCGTACGAGCAGTACTTC. Translated: CASSRDRPYEQYF.

The V gene is TRBV2, the J gene TRBJ2-7, with a weak D call TRBD2 (5 bases). The CDR3 totals 14 residues. The V end lost 7 bases, the J end lost 4 bases, and 17 bases lay between the germline ends. The germline V gene encodes CDR1 SNHLY and CDR2 FYNNEI. CDR3 bases: TGTGCCAGCATACCCCGGGAACAGATATACGAGCAGTACTTC. It is translated as CASIPREQIYEQYF.

The chain carries TRBV19 and TRBJ1-2; D is unresolved. The germline V and J ends were trimmed by 6 bases and 2 bases, with 13 bases remaining between them. Germline CDR1 reads LNHDA; CDR2 reads SQIVND (reference sequence). The CDR3 loop spans 14 amino acids. The CDR3 reads CASREPLGNYGYTF. For the CDR3, the DNA is TGTGCCAGTAGGGAACCCTTGGGAAACTATGGCTACACCTTC.

V gene TRBV5-8 combines with J gene TRBJ2-1; D may be TRBD1 (7 bases). Trimming removed 0 bases from V and 3 bases from J, with 13 bases in between. The germline gives CDR1 SGHTS, CDR2 YDEGEE. The CDR3 runs to 16 residues. The CDR3 loop is CASSLVRGAGYNEQFF. The CDR3 DNA is TGTGCCAGCAGCTTGGTCAGGGGGGCGGGCTACAATGAGCAGTTCTTC.

The rearrangement joins TRBV9 to TRBJ2-7; D not resolved. Looked up from germline, CDR1 is SGDLS and CDR2 is YYNGEE. Trimming removed 0 bases from V and 5 bases from J, with 12 bases in between. There are 14 residues in the CDR3. This CDR3 reads CASSVDPRPNEQYF. For the CDR3, the DNA is TGTGCCAGCAGCGTAGACCCCAGGCCCAACGAGCAGTACTTC.

The CDR3 region has the DNA TGTGCCAGCATCATGACAGGGGGAACCGGGGAGCTGTTTTTT. It encodes CASIMTGGTGELFF. The chain has TRBV5-4 and TRBJ2-2, with TRBD1 matching over 9 bases. The junction had 5 bases not matched to a gene; V was cut back by 6 bases and J by 5 bases. CDR1 and CDR2 (germline): SGHNT, YYREEE (reference sequence). This CDR3 is 14 amino acids long.

The V call is TRBV28, the J call TRBJ2-7; unclear D gene. The length of the CDR3 is 14 residues. Germline CDR1 and CDR2: MDHEN and SYDVKM. V was pared by 3 bases and J by 1 base, with 10 bases between. The CDR3 region has the DNA TGTGCCAGCAGTTTGTCTCACAATTCCTACGAGCAGTACTTC. It codes for CASSLSHNSYEQYF.

Notes on this clone: Other DNA sequences in the sample encode the same CDR3. The chain has TRBV7-2 and TRBJ1-5, with D maybe TRBD1 (5 bases). CDR1 is SGHTA and CDR2 is FQGNSA in the germline V gene. The CDR3 loop spans 14 amino acids. The V end lost 5 bases, the J end lost 4 bases, and 12 bases lay between the germline ends. CDR3 region: CASSPTGGNQPQHF. The CDR3 bases are TGTGCCAGCAGCCCCACAGGCGGTAATCAGCCCCAGCATTTT.

V usage is TRBV4-1 and J usage is TRBJ2-7; TRBD1 aligns across 9 bases. Germline CDR1 reads MGHRA; CDR2 reads YSYEKL. This CDR3 is 16 amino acids long. V trimming: 4 bases; J trimming: 6 bases; junction bases outside the gene matches: 13. The CDR3 coding sequence is TGCGCCAGCAGCCGCCAGAGGTGGGACAGGGAGGCCGAGCAGTACTTC. It yields the protein CASSRQRWDREAEQYF.

This chain uses TRBV6-6 with TRBJ1-1, with D possibly being TRBD1 (5 bases). This CDR3 has 12 amino acids. Germline V gene sequence: CDR1 MNHNY, CDR2 SVGAGI (reference sequence). The V end lost 5 bases, the J end lost 7 bases, and 11 bases lay between the germline ends. CDR3: CASSRNTGEAFF. DNA for the CDR3: TGTGCCAGCAGTCGAAATACAGGTGAAGCTTTCTTT.